Shown below are 29 T cell receptor beta chains from a single sample sequenced in a study of blood T cell repertoires in COVID-19. Clones were read by immunoSEQ multiplex PCR, and TCRdb kept only the in-frame ones, dropping some. This table has roughly 120,000 clones, about 86% appearing once. Sequencing input: peripheral blood. Receptors were obtained from a man aged 70-80 years who had recovered from COVID-19.

The genes are TRBV25-1 and TRBJ1-5, with D maybe TRBD1 (5 bases). Germline V gene data show CDR1 as MGHDK and CDR2 as SYGVNS. Trimming pared 8 bases from V and 4 bases from J, leaving 27 bases between. The CDR3 runs 18 residues. CDR3 nucleotides: TGTGCCAGCCCCTTGGGGAGGGGCCTAGGAATTGGGAATCAGCCCCAGCATTTT. Its translation is CASPLGRGLGIGNQPQHF.

The chain recombines TRBV2 with TRBJ1-5, with D hard to call. This CDR3 is built from 14 residues. Germline assignment: CDR1 SNHLY and CDR2 FYNNEI. The ends were cut back, 3 bases at V and 5 bases at J, with 11 bases in the middle. CDR3 residues: CASSEERNYQPQHF. The CDR3 DNA sequence: TGTGCCAGCAGTGAGGAGCGGAATTATCAGCCCCAGCATTTT.

This chain links TRBV12-3 or TRBV12-4 with TRBJ2-7; 7 bases are a match to TRBD1. J was trimmed by 6 bases and V by 6 bases; bases with no gene match: 5. This CDR3 is built from 12 residues. CDR3 sequence: CASSYTGAEQYF. The CDR3, as DNA: TGTGCCAGCAGCTACACAGGGGCCGAGCAGTACTTC.

This rearrangement joins TRBV6-5 to TRBJ1-2, with D tentatively TRBD1 (6 bases). Trimming left V 4 bases short and J 3 bases short, with 9 bases between. Germline-derived CDR1 and CDR2 are MNHEY and SVGAGI. This CDR3 is 13 amino acids long. The CDR3 loop reads CASSWGGDYGYTF. The CDR3 DNA reads as TGTGCCAGCAGTTGGGGGGGCGACTATGGCTACACCTTC.

The chain combines TRBV7-2 with TRBJ1-6; 9 bases agree with TRBD1. With V trimmed by 4 bases and J by 8 bases, 3 bases remained unmatched. Germline CDR1 is SGHTA and CDR2 is FQGNSA. This CDR3 has 14 amino acids. The CDR3 region is CASSSTGGDSPLHF. The CDR3, as DNA: TGTGCCAGCAGCTCCACAGGGGGCGATTCACCCCTCCACTTT.

This clone was seen a few times. The chain combines TRBV5-4 with TRBJ2-1; 7 bases align to TRBD2. Per germline, CDR1 SGHNT and CDR2 YYREEE (reference sequence). The CDR3 has 16 residues. V shed 3 bases and J 5 bases; nucleotides not matched to a gene: 11. CDR3 DNA sequence: TGTGCCAGCAGCTCCCGTTGGGGAGGGATGGACAATGAGCAGTTCTTC. It translates to CASSSRWGGMDNEQFF. The full variable domain, rest sourced from reference TRBV5-4 and TRBJ2-1, is ETGVTQSPTHLIKTRGQQVTLRCSSQSGHNTVSWYQQALGQGPQFIFQYYREEENGRGNFPPRFSGLQFPNYSSELNVNALELDDSALYLCASSSRWGGMDNEQFFGPGTRLTVL.

V is TRBV9 and J is TRBJ2-7; 7 nucleotides align to TRBD1. The CDR3 has 15 amino acids. Trimming cost V 0 bases and J 4 bases; bases outside gene matches: 7. The germline gives CDR1 SGDLS, CDR2 YYNGEE. DNA of the CDR3: TGTGCCAGCAGCGTAGCGACAGGGACCCTATACGAGCAGTACTTC. The encoded protein is CASSVATGTLYEQYF.

V is TRBV7-3 and J is TRBJ2-3, with D tentatively TRBD2 (6 bases). This CDR3 contains 14 residues. CDR1 and CDR2 from the germline V gene are SGHTA and FQGTGA. V lost 5 bases, J lost 0 bases, and 9 bases lay in between. The CDR3 coding sequence is TGTGCCAGCAGCGCGGGATATAGCACAGATACGCAGTATTTT. Translated: CASSAGYSTDTQYF.

This clone was seen a few times. V is TRBV30 and J is TRBJ1-5; a possible D gene is TRBD1 (5 bases). The CDR3 has 15 amino acids. V was cut by 0 bases and J by 5 bases, with 14 bases left in between. Germline CDR1 is GTSNPN and CDR2 is SVGIG (reference sequence). The DNA for the CDR3 is TGTGCCTGGAGTGTGGCTCGGGGGGTGTATCAGCCCCAGCATTTT. It yields the protein CAWSVARGVYQPQHF.

J is TRBJ1-1 and V is TRBV6-5; 10 nucleotides match TRBD1. Germline-derived CDR1 and CDR2 are MNHEY and SVGAGI. V lost 6 bases to trimming and J lost 10 bases; unmatched junction nucleotides: 14. This CDR3 is built from 15 residues. DNA for the CDR3: TGTGCCAGCAGAATACGGGACAGGGGCCCCGAAGGAGCTTTCTTT. Translating it yields CASRIRDRGPEGAFF.

The genes are TRBV4-2 and TRBJ1-1; 7 bases match TRBD1. V was pared by 2 bases and J by 3 bases, with 6 bases of the junction left unmatched. This CDR3 spans 15 amino acids. Germline CDR1 LGHNA, CDR2 YNFKEQ. CDR3 in DNA: TGTGCCAGCAGCCAATCCCAGGGGGATGACACTGAAGCTTTCTTT. Its translation is CASSQSQGDDTEAFF.

The V call is TRBV11-2, the J call TRBJ2-1; D is perhaps TRBD2 (6 bases). The CDR3 runs to 15 residues. Germline CDR1 and CDR2: SGHAT and FQNNGV. Trimming took 4 bases from V and 4 from J, leaving 14 bases between them. CDR3 amino acids: CASSWRVPPYNEQFF. CDR3 sequence (DNA): TGTGCCAGCAGCTGGAGGGTCCCTCCTTACAATGAGCAGTTCTTC.

This clone has more than one count but fewer than ten. The genes are TRBV28 and TRBJ1-1; D might be TRBD1 (5 bases). Germline CDR1 is MDHEN and CDR2 is SYDVKM. Deletions cut 7 bases from V and 1 base from J, with 7 bases between. The CDR3 runs 12 residues. As DNA, the CDR3 is TGTGCCAGCATGGGGGGGAACACTGAAGCTTTCTTT. Its protein is CASMGGNTEAFF.

The rearrangement links TRBV18 to TRBJ2-5; a weak D match, TRBD1 (6 bases). V lost 6 bases to trimming and J lost 1 base, with 15 bases between them. This CDR3 contains 15 residues. Germline V gene data show CDR1 as KGHSH and CDR2 as LQKENI. The CDR3 DNA sequence: TGTGCCAGCTCGCGCTACAGGGCGCCCCAAGAGACCCAGTACTTC. It specifies CASSRYRAPQETQYF.

The sample holds one count of this clone. The gene calls are TRBV9 and TRBJ2-3, with D tentatively TRBD1 (5 bases). The V and J ends lost 1 base and 3 bases respectively, with 6 bases between them. CDR3 length: 13 amino acids. The germline V gene has CDR1 SGDLS and CDR2 YYNGEE. CDR3 bases: TGTGCCAGCAGCGTACAGGGAACAGATACGCAGTATTTT. Protein: CASSVQGTDTQYF.

The gene calls are TRBV2 and TRBJ2-2; unclear D gene. V lost 8 bases to trimming and J lost 6 bases, with 10 bases between them. The germline gives CDR1 SNHLY, CDR2 FYNNEI. The CDR3 extends over 12 amino acids. CDR3 bases: TGTGCCAGCGCACTACGACCCGGGGAGCTGTTTTTT. Translated: CASALRPGELFF.

V and J are TRBV30 and TRBJ2-3; the D gene is possibly TRBD2 (7 bases). The germline V and J ends were trimmed by 6 bases and 6 bases, with 16 bases remaining between them. CDR1 is GTSNPN and CDR2 is SVGIG in the germline V gene (reference sequence). CDR3 length: 13 amino acids. The CDR3 sequence is CACAPGGSDTQYF. The DNA of the CDR3 is TGTGCCTGCGCTCCGGGGGGCTCCGATACGCAGTATTTT. The variable domain in full, completed from reference TRBV30 and TRBJ2-3, reads SQTIHQWPATLVQPVGSPLSLECTVEGTSNPNLYWYRQAAGRGLQLLFYSVGIGQISSEVPQNLSASRPQDRQFILSSKKLLLSDSGFYLCACAPGGSDTQYFGPGTRLTVL.

V usage is TRBV6-4 and J usage is TRBJ2-5; possible D gene TRBD1, 5 bases. CDR3 length: 13 amino acids. Trimming pared 8 bases from V and 5 bases from J, leaving 15 bases between. Germline loops: CDR1 MRHNA, CDR2 SNTAGT. CDR3: CASSLSPGETQYF. CDR3 nucleotides: TGTGCCAGCTCCTTGAGCCCAGGGGAGACCCAGTACTTC.

This sequence joins TRBV20-1 and TRBJ2-2, with a possible D match to TRBD2 (6 bases). Germline-derived CDR1 and CDR2 are DFQATT and SNEGSKA (reference sequence). Trimming removed 3 bases at V and 3 bases at J, with 23 bases between. The CDR3 consists of 18 residues. Here the CDR3 reads CSASPLASSGPYTGELFF. The CDR3 coding sequence is TGCAGTGCTAGTCCTCTAGCGAGCTCGGGGCCCTACACCGGGGAGCTGTTTTTT.

The chain links TRBV5-6 to TRBJ2-2, with D tentatively TRBD1 (5 bases). Germline V gene data show CDR1 as SGHDT and CDR2 as YYEEEE. V was pared by 1 base and J by 3 bases, with 13 bases between. The CDR3 has 16 residues. The CDR3 sequence: CASSLWGTGYTGELFF. The CDR3, as DNA: TGTGCCAGCAGCTTGTGGGGTACAGGATACACCGGGGAGCTGTTTTTT.

This clone appeared once. This chain connects TRBV6-5 to TRBJ2-1, with D uncertain. Trimming removed 6 bases at V and 7 bases at J, with 13 bases between. CDR1 and CDR2 (germline): MNHEY, SVGAGI. The CDR3 is 13 residues long. CDR3 loop: CASSSLGSNEQFF. CDR3 DNA sequence: TGTGCCAGCAGCTCCCTGGGCAGTAATGAGCAGTTCTTC.

This clone was seen just once. The chain joins TRBV5-8 to TRBJ2-5; 9 bases are a match to TRBD2. CDR3 length equals 13 residues. CDR1 and CDR2 (germline): SGHTS, YDEGEE. The V segment lost 5 bases and the J segment 5 bases; nucleotides outside the gene matches: 4. The CDR3 bases are TGTGCCAGCAGGGACACTAGCGGGGAGACCCAGTACTTC. This codes for CASRDTSGETQYF.

The chain's CDR3 is CASSFGGAGSAEAFF. The CDR3 nucleotides are TGTGCCAGCAGCTTTGGGGGGGCTGGTTCTGCTGAAGCTTTCTTT. The genes are TRBV7-9 and TRBJ1-1, with D perhaps matching TRBD1 (6 bases). The CDR3 length is 15 residues. V lost 3 bases to trimming and J lost 6 bases, with 17 bases between them. Germline-derived CDR1 and CDR2 are SEHNR and FQNEAQ (reference sequence). Combining the CDR3 with reference TRBV7-9 and TRBJ1-1 gives the whole variable domain DTGVSQNPRHKITKRGQNVTFRCDPISEHNRLYWYRQTLGQGPEFLTYFQNEAQLEKSRLLSDRFSAERPKGSFSTLEIQRTEQGDSAMYLCASSFGGAGSAEAFFGQGTRLTVV.

This chain uses TRBV5-1 with TRBJ2-7; the match to TRBD1 covers 7 bases. This CDR3 is 13 amino acids long. CDR1 is SGHRS and CDR2 is YFSETQ in the germline V gene. V was pared by 2 bases and J by 3 bases, with 2 bases of the junction left unmatched. The chain's CDR3 is CASSFDRVYEQYF. DNA for the CDR3: TGCGCCAGCAGCTTCGACAGGGTCTACGAGCAGTACTTC.

The chain employs TRBV7-9 and TRBJ1-1; D gene ambiguous. V was shortened by 3 bases and J by 5 bases, with 10 bases between the two germline ends. Germline assignment: CDR1 SEHNR and CDR2 FQNEAQ (reference sequence). This CDR3 contains 13 residues. Written as DNA, the CDR3 is TGTGCCAGCAGCTTCGGGATGGATACTGAAGCTTTCTTT. Translated: CASSFGMDTEAFF.

The CDR3 sequence: CASSPQGGRQNIQYF. The DNA of the CDR3 is TGTGCCAGCTCACCACAGGGAGGGCGACAAAACATTCAGTACTTC. The V gene is TRBV18, the J gene TRBJ2-4; 7 bases map to TRBD2. V shed 1 base and J 5 bases; nucleotides not matched to a gene: 5. Germline-derived CDR1 and CDR2 are KGHSH and LQKENI. This CDR3 has 15 residues.

The chain combines TRBV4-1 with TRBJ1-6; 7 bases are shared with TRBD1. Unmatched junction bases numbered 8, after V lost 5 bases and J lost 7 bases. The CDR3 is 15 residues long. Germline CDR1 is MGHRA and CDR2 is YSYEKL. The CDR3 nucleotides are TGCGCCAGCAGCTCCCAGGGGGATGGGAATTCACCCCTCCACTTT. Encoded protein: CASSSQGDGNSPLHF.

The rearrangement uses TRBV28 and TRBJ1-5, with D possibly being TRBD1 (5 bases). The CDR3 is 14 amino acids. Per germline, CDR1 MDHEN and CDR2 SYDVKM. Trimming left V 5 bases short and J 7 bases short, with 15 bases between. CDR3 DNA: TGTGCCAGCAGTCAGGCGGGGCGGGGACAGCCCCAGCATTTT. This gives the protein CASSQAGRGQPQHF. The entire variable domain, with the rest obtained from reference TRBV28 and TRBJ1-5, is as follows: DVKVTQSSRYLVKRTGEKVFLECVQDMDHENMFWYRQDPGLGLRLIYFSYDVKMKEKGDIPEGYSVSREKKERFSLILESASTNQTSMYLCASSQAGRGQPQHFGDGTRLSIL.

The chain carries TRBV7-9 and TRBJ1-2, with a tentative D call TRBD1 (5 bases). The CDR3 has 14 residues. Trimming took off 2 bases at V and 7 bases at J, with 14 bases between the two ends. Germline lookup yields CDR1 SEHNR and CDR2 FQNEAQ (reference sequence). In DNA, the CDR3 is TGTGCCAGCAGCTTAATCCAGGGAGGTCTTGGCTACACCTTC. Translation: CASSLIQGGLGYTF.